The clone carrying this T cell receptor beta chain has only a few counts. Antigen: not known. The sample belongs to a study of T cell repertoires in cytomegalovirus infection. Looking at the study overall: Public signatures in TCR beta pointed to CMV infection and matching HLA type. Whole-study results and caveats: HLA-C-restricted CMV clonotypes gave the most frequent clonotype in two of eight donors. There were carriers of CMV plus the relevant HLA, and cumulative public TCR beta family frequency identified them.

One entry per CDR3 protein results from TCRdb running MiXCR on the reads. The repertoire holds hundreds of thousands of distinct CDR3 sequences, 20% to 25% seen once, with 7% to 9% in the top ten. This CDR3 spans 15 amino acids. Germline lookup yields CDR1 SQVTM and CDR2 ANQGSEA. V shed 2 bases, J shed 5 bases, and the junction held 6 bases outside the gene matches. Material for sequencing was CD8+ T cells from PBMCs. The TCR sequence derives from a human donor in good health (CMV status not recorded). Some clones in this sample may be carry-over from other donors' samples. V is TRBV29-1 and J is TRBJ2-1, with 10 bases identical to TRBD1. CDR3 sequence: CSVEWTGGIDNEQFF. The CDR3 region has the DNA TGCAGCGTTGAATGGACAGGGGGGATTGACAATGAGCAGTTCTTC.